Listed here are 21 T cell receptor beta chains from one sample, sequenced in a study of identical twins. TCRdb reprocessed the 5' RACE reads via MiXCR and lists one record per CDR3 protein. The sample yields about 890,000 distinct CDR3 sequences, 10% to 15% seen once. The data were also submitted as part of a second study, on yellow fever vaccine responses in identical twins.

Sample: PBMCs. The receptors come from a woman aged 18-30 years in good health.

In this sample, this clonotype turned up many times. This chain uses TRBV5-6 with TRBJ2-5; TRBD1 is a possible D gene (6 bases). V was trimmed by 3 bases and J by 3 bases, leaving 24 bases between them. Germline lookup yields CDR1 SGHDT and CDR2 YYEEEE. There are 18 residues in the CDR3. The CDR3 sequence: CASSYFWGLGPGEETQYF. Here the CDR3 DNA reads TGTGCCAGCAGCTACTTCTGGGGGCTTGGGCCTGGGGAAGAGACCCAGTACTTC.

The chain employs TRBV20-1 and TRBJ2-3; D possibly matches TRBD1 or TRBD2 (5 bases each). Germline values: CDR1 DFQATT, CDR2 SNEGSKA (reference sequence). V gave up 0 bases and J gave up 8 bases, with 18 bases separating them. The CDR3 has 15 amino acids. CDR3 DNA sequence: TGCAGTGCTAGAGATCGGTGGGGGAAGAGCGGTACGCAGTATTTT. Protein product: CSARDRWGKSGTQYF.

The V call is TRBV7-8, the J call TRBJ2-1; TRBD2 aligns across 7 bases. The CDR3 loop spans 17 amino acids. CDR1 SGHVS and CDR2 FQNEAQ come from the germline V gene. Germline trimming cut 1 base from V and 9 bases from J; bases unmatched to any gene: 15. The CDR3 reads CASSLGGAGAAGTEQFF. The DNA for the CDR3 is TGTGCCAGCAGCTTAGGCGGGGCGGGAGCGGCTGGTACTGAGCAGTTCTTC.

The V and J genes are TRBV12-3 or TRBV12-4 and TRBJ2-3, with TRBD1 matching over 9 bases. This CDR3 contains 15 residues. The junction had 6 bases not matched to a gene; V was cut back by 6 bases and J by 2 bases. CDR3 bases: TGTGCCAGCAGATACAGGGGGCGAAACACAGATACGCAGTATTTT. This encodes CASRYRGRNTDTQYF.

This chain connects TRBV2 to TRBJ2-7; 11 bases match TRBD2. The CDR3 totals 15 residues. CDR1 is SNHLY and CDR2 is FYNNEI in the germline V gene. The ends lost 7 bases at V and 6 bases at J; junction bases unmatched: 11. CDR3 sequence reads: CASNPTSGELFEQYF. In DNA form, the CDR3 reads TGTGCCAGCAACCCGACTAGCGGGGAGCTCTTCGAGCAGTACTTC.

This chain uses TRBV7-9 with TRBJ2-7; 7 bases match TRBD2. V lost 5 bases, J lost 2 bases, and 6 bases stayed unmatched. Germline CDR1 SEHNR, CDR2 FQNEAQ (reference sequence). The length of the CDR3 is 14 residues. The CDR3 DNA reads as TGTGCCAGCAGCCGCTCCGGGGGGACCTACGAGCAGTACGTC. Its protein is CASSRSGGTYEQYV.

This chain joins TRBV20-1 and TRBJ2-3; TRBD2 matches 15 bases. Germline CDR1 reads DFQATT; CDR2 reads SNEGSKA (reference sequence). V was clipped by 4 bases and J by 6 bases; unmatched bases: 5. This CDR3 has 15 residues. CDR3 sequence: CSATTGTSGGDTQYF. DNA for the CDR3: TGCAGTGCTACAACGGGGACTAGCGGGGGGGATACGCAGTATTTT.

This chain connects TRBV5-1 to TRBJ2-2; 13 nucleotides match TRBD2. Trimming took 4 bases from V and 1 from J; bases not matched to a gene: 7. Germline V gene sequence: CDR1 SGHRS, CDR2 YFSETQ. The CDR3 has 18 amino acids. CDR3 loop: CASSPGLAGVWNTGELFF. The CDR3 DNA reads as TGCGCCAGCAGCCCAGGACTAGCGGGAGTGTGGAACACCGGGGAGCTGTTTTTT.

This clonotype has at least ten counts. The rearrangement joins TRBV3-1 to TRBJ2-5, with 10 bases that match TRBD1. The CDR3 spans 15 residues. With V trimmed by 5 bases and J by 4 bases, 7 bases remained unmatched. Germline V gene lookup returns CDR1 LGHDT and CDR2 YNNKEL (reference sequence). The CDR3 reads CASSKKTGGAETQYF. The CDR3 nucleotides are TGTGCCAGCAGCAAGAAGACAGGGGGCGCAGAGACCCAGTACTTC.

This clonotype showed up just a few times. DNA of the CDR3: TGTGCCAGCAGCATGAATCAGGGGGCTCAATCACCCCTCCACTTT. Residues: CASSMNQGAQSPLHF. The chain is built from TRBV5-6 and TRBJ1-6; 8 bases match TRBD1. Trimming at V came to 4 bases and at J to 10 bases, leaving 10 bases not matched to a gene. Germline assignment: CDR1 SGHDT and CDR2 YYEEEE. CDR3 length: 15 amino acids.

This clonotype appeared many times. V usage is TRBV12-3 or TRBV12-4 and J usage is TRBJ2-4, with D perhaps matching TRBD1 (5 bases). Trimming shortened V by 8 bases and J by 0 bases, and 14 bases separated the two germline ends. There are 15 residues in the CDR3. This CDR3 reads CASGAYQLAKNIQYF. In DNA form, the CDR3 reads TGTGCCAGCGGGGCTTACCAACTAGCCAAAAACATTCAGTACTTC.

This clonotype turned up a few times. The chain employs TRBV11-2 and TRBJ1-2, with 8 bases matching TRBD1. The CDR3 is 15 residues long. The V and J ends lost 0 bases and 4 bases, in that order; junction bases with no gene match: 4. The germline CDR1 and CDR2 sequences are SGHAT and FQNNGV. In DNA form, the CDR3 reads TGTGCCAGCAGCTTAGAGCAGGGGGCTGTCTATGGCTACACCTTC. Amino acids: CASSLEQGAVYGYTF.

The V and J genes are TRBV5-1 and TRBJ1-1, with unresolved D. The CDR3 length is 14 residues. Germline assignment: CDR1 SGHRS and CDR2 YFSETQ. The ends were cut back, 0 bases at V and 4 bases at J, with 10 bases in the middle. This CDR3 reads CASSLDSSFTEAFF. The CDR3 nucleotides read TGCGCCAGCAGCTTGGATAGTTCTTTCACTGAAGCTTTCTTT.

This rearrangement joins TRBV7-2 to TRBJ2-1; TRBD1 aligns across 9 bases. The V segment lost 3 bases and the J segment 7 bases; nucleotides outside the gene matches: 16. CDR3 size: 18 residues. Germline-derived CDR1 and CDR2 are SGHTA and FQGNSA. The chain's CDR3 is CASSLPYKKQGAGNEQFF. DNA of the CDR3: TGTGCCAGCAGCTTGCCCTATAAGAAACAGGGGGCAGGAAATGAGCAGTTCTTC.

This clonotype turned up a few times. The chain joins TRBV29-1 to TRBJ2-2, with D possibly TRBD2 on 5 matching bases. V was shortened by 6 bases and J by 1 base, with 9 bases between the two germline ends. The CDR3 is 13 amino acids. The V gene's germline CDR1 is SQVTM and CDR2 ANQGSEA. The CDR3: CSVVRGNTGELFF. The CDR3 bases are TGCAGCGTCGTCCGGGGGAACACCGGGGAGCTGTTTTTT.

In its sample, this clonotype was seen a few times. The chain combines TRBV18 with TRBJ1-1, with D possibly being TRBD1 (5 bases). Germline V gene lookup returns CDR1 KGHSH and CDR2 LQKENI. The CDR3 has 15 amino acids. Trimming removed 3 bases from V and 1 base from J, with 12 bases in between. The CDR3 spells CASSPAGNTNTEAFF. The CDR3 region has the DNA TGTGCCAGCTCACCCGCAGGGAACACGAACACTGAAGCTTTCTTT.

J is TRBJ2-5 and V is TRBV15, with 7 nucleotides matching TRBD1. Germline values: CDR1 LNHNV, CDR2 YYDKDF (reference sequence). The CDR3 sequence is 14 residues long. The trim removed 3 bases at V and 4 bases at J, leaving 5 bases unmatched. CDR3 nucleotide sequence: TGTGCCACCAGCAGGACAGGGAGAAGAGAGACCCAGTACTTC. Its translation: CATSRTGRRETQYF.

This clonotype has a count of ten or more. J is TRBJ1-1 and V is TRBV10-3; tentatively, D is TRBD1 (5 bases). The CDR3 has 13 residues. V gave up 2 bases and J gave up 4 bases, with 8 bases separating them. Germline CDR1 and CDR2: ENHRY and SYGVKD. The CDR3 region has the DNA TGTGCCATCAGTGAGCGGGGGGTCACTGAAGCTTTCTTT. Its translation is CAISERGVTEAFF.

The V and J genes are TRBV5-1 and TRBJ1-6; no firm D call. V lost 8 bases to trimming and J lost 8 bases, with 17 bases between them. CDR1 SGHRS and CDR2 YFSETQ come from the germline V gene. The CDR3 loop spans 14 amino acids. In DNA form, the CDR3 reads TGCGCCAGGACGCCCCAGAGGAGTTATTCACCCCTCCACTTT. Residues: CARTPQRSYSPLHF. The variable domain in full, with the rest retrieved from reference TRBV5-1 and TRBJ1-6, is KAGVTQTPRYLIKTRGQQVTLSCSPISGHRSVSWYQQTPGQGLQFLFEYFSETQRNKGNFPGRFSGRQFSNSRSEMNVSTLELGDSALYLCARTPQRSYSPLHFGNGTRLTVT.

The chain combines TRBV5-1 with TRBJ2-1; 11 bases align to TRBD2. V trimming: 0 bases; J trimming: 5 bases; junction bases outside the gene matches: 7. The CDR3 contains 17 residues. CDR1 is SGHRS and CDR2 is YFSETQ in the germline V gene. CDR3 sequence reads: CASSLVTSGIVNNEQFF. The CDR3 coding sequence is TGCGCCAGCAGCTTGGTGACTAGCGGGATCGTAAACAATGAGCAGTTCTTC.

CDR3 DNA: TGTGCCACCAGTGATTTTGACAGGGAATGGAATGAGCAGTTCTTC. Its protein is CATSDFDREWNEQFF. V is TRBV24-1 and J is TRBJ2-1; TRBD1 matches at 7 bases. This CDR3 has 15 amino acids. V shed 1 base and J 7 bases; nucleotides not matched to a gene: 6. Germline V gene data show CDR1 as KGHDR and CDR2 as SFDVKD.